A selection of T cell receptor beta chains follows, all from one sample in a study of control samples from healthy donors and cancer patients. TCRdb's table, derived via immunoSEQ multiplex PCR, lists solely in-frame clones and lacks some. The sample holds about 140,000 clones, around 94% seen once. The sequenced sample was blood. Every receptor here comes from a man between 40 and 49 years old in good health. CDR3s include the opening cysteine and the closing phenylalanine or tryptophan.

cdr3_aa j_call v_call
CALHSSYGYTF TRBJ1-2 TRBV10-3
CASSRGQEETQYF TRBJ2-5 TRBV6-2/TRBV6-3
CASSPRQDYYNEQFF TRBJ2-1 TRBV7-8
CASSVDGAQETQYF TRBJ2-5 TRBV9
CASSSYSGGPYEQYF TRBJ2-7 TRBV6-5
CAISTGGLSNQPQHF TRBJ1-5 TRBV10-3
CASSLPGSGNTIYF TRBJ1-3 TRBV7-9
CASGPGELFF TRBJ2-2 TRBV19
CATSEEGPQHF TRBJ1-5 TRBV15
CASSQRGQPNTEAFF TRBJ1-1 TRBV18
CASSSNFHEQYF TRBJ2-7 TRBV5-6
CAIPGGSGGGNQPQHF TRBJ1-5 TRBV5-1
CSVDSGTGHSGANVLTF TRBJ2-6 TRBV29-1
CASSVGQGTNEKLFF TRBJ1-4 TRBV9
CASSYSSRDRGYEQYF TRBJ2-7 TRBV6-5
CSVDRGGATEAFF TRBJ1-1 TRBV29-1